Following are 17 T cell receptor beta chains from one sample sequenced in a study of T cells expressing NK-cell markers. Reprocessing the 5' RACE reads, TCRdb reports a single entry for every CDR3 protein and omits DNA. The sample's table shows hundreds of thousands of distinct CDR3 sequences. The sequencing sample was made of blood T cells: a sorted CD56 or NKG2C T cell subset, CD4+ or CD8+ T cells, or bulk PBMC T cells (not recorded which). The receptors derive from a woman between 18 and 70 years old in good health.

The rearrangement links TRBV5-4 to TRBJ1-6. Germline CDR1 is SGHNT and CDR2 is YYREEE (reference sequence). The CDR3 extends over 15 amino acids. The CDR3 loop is CASSLLERGNPTLHF.

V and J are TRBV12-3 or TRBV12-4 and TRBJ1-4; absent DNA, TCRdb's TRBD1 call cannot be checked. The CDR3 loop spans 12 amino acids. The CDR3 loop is CASTRVGQKLFF.

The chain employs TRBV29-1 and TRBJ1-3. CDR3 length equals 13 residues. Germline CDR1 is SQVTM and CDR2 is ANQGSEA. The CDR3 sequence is CSVGKDSGNTIYF.

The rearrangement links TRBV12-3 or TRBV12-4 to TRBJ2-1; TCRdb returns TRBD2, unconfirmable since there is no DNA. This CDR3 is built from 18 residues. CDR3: CASSPRTFYAESYNEQFF.

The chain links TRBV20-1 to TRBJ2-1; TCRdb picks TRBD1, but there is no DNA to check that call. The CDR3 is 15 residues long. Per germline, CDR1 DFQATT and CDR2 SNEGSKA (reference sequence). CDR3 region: CSARDRGGTYNEQFF.

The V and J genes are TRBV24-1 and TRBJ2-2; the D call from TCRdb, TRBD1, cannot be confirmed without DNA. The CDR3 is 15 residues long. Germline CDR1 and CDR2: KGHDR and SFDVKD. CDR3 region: CATSDQTRGLGELFF.

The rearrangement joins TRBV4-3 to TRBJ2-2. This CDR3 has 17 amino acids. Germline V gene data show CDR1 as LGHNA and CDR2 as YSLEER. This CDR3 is CASSQVTAEMNTGELFF.

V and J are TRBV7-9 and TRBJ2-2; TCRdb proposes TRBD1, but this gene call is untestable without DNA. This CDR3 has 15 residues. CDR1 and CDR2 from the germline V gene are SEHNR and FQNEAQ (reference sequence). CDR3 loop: CASSPDRGNTGELFF. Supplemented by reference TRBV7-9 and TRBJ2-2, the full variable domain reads DTGVSQNPRHKITKRGQNVTFRCDPISEHNRLYWYRQTLGQGPEFLTYFQNEAQLEKSRLLSDRFSAERPKGSFSTLEIQRTEQGDSAMYLCASSPDRGNTGELFFGEGSRLTVL.

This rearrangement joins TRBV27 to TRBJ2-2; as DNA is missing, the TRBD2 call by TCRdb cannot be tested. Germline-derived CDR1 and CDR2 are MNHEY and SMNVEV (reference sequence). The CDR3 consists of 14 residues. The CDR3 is CASTHGGPTGELFF.

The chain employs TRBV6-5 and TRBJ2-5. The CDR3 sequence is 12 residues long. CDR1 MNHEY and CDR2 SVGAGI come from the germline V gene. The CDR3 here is CASSYFGETQYF.

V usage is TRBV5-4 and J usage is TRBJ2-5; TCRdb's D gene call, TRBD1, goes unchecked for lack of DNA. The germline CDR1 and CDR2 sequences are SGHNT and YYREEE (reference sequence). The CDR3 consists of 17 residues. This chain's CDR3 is CASSPGGGPKGQETQYF.

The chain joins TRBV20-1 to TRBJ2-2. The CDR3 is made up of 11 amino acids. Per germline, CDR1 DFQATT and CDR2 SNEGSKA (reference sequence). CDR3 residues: CSASPEGELFF.

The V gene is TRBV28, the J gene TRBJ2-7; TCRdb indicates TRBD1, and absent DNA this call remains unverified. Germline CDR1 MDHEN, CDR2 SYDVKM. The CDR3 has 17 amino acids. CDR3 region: CASLPGGFAGQGYEQYF.

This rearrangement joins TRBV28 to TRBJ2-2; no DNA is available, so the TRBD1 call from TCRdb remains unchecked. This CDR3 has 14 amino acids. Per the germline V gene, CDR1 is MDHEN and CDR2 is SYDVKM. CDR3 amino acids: CASIRGTNTGELFF.

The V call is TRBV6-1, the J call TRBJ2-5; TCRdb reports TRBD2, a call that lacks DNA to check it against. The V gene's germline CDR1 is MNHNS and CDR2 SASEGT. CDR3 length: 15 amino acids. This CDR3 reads CASRTVAGGLETQYF.

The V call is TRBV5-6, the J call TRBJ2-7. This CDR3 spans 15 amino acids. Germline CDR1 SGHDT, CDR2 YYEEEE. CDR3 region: CASSFDVGPSVEQYF.

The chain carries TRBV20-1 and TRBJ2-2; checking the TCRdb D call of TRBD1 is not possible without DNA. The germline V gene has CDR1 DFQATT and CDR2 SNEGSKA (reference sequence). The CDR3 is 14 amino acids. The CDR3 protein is CSAAPGSDTGELFF.